The 5 T cell receptor beta chains below come from one sample, sequenced in a study of tumor-infiltrating lymphocytes in oesophageal squamous cell carcinoma. Using its own MiXCR run on the PCR reads, TCRdb lists one record per CDR3 protein. The repertoire consists of approximately 15,000 distinct CDR3 sequences, with around 48% occurring once and the leading ten covering around 20%. Sequenced: esophageal tumor tissue. The receptors come from a male donor with esophageal squamous cell carcinoma.

This clonotype was observed a handful of times. The conserved phenylalanine or tryptophan is not found at the CDR3 terminus, so this likely reflects a read error. It is unclear where the CDR3 begins or ends on the DNA, so no DNA is shown, and the CDR3 is as TCRdb lists it. The chain recombines TRBV5-1 with TRBJ2-6; the listed D gene, TRBD2, was not tested against the DNA. The CDR3 is made up of 9 amino acids, end residues included. Germline loops: CDR1 SGHRS, CDR2 YFSETQ. The CDR3 spells CASSTGLAG.

V gene TRBV7-2 combines with J gene TRBJ1-6, with D perhaps TRBD1 (6 bases). The assigned J gene may be wrong: the sequence end matches TRBJ1-2 better. CDR1 and CDR2 (germline): SGHTA, FQGNSA. CDR3 size: 15 residues. The CDR3 bases are TGTGCCAGCAGCTCTCAACTTACAGGGCTATCTGGCTACACCTTC. It yields the protein CASSSQLTGLSGYTF.

The gene calls are TRBV7-3 and TRBJ2-6, with 7 bases lining up with TRBD2. In germline, CDR1 is SGHTA, CDR2 FQGTGA. V gave up 2 bases and J gave up 0 bases; unmatched junction bases: 7. The CDR3 is 18 residues long. The CDR3 bases are TGTGCCAGCAGCTTATCTGGGAGGGCCCCCTCTGGGGCCAACGTCCTGACTTTC. This encodes CASSLSGRAPSGANVLTF.

V gene TRBV12-3 or TRBV12-4 combines with J gene TRBJ2-1; 8 positions match TRBD2. Trimming removed 2 bases from V and 5 bases from J; junction bases left unmatched: 5. The CDR3 is 15 amino acids. CDR3 region: CASSLQGLADNEQFF. The CDR3 DNA follows: TGTGCCAGCAGTTTACAAGGACTAGCCGACAATGAGCAGTTCTTC.

The chain recombines TRBV23-1 with TRBJ2-1; maybe TRBD1 (5 bases). TRBV23-1 is an open reading frame whose function is uncertain. Deletions cut 0 bases from V and 10 bases from J, with 16 bases between. The CDR3 runs 15 residues. CDR3 sequence reads: CASSQSRGTTYEQFF. CDR3 DNA: TGCGCCAGCAGTCAATCAAGGGGCACAACCTACGAGCAGTTCTTC.